This TCR beta chain was identified during a study of CD8+ T cells in alopecia areata. There are 14 residues in the CDR3. Trimming removed 5 bases from V and 3 bases from J, with 14 bases in between. The germline V gene encodes CDR1 MNHNS and CDR2 SASEGT. The authors extracted RNA and reverse transcribed it into cDNA as the sequencing template. Sequencing used immunoSEQ multiplex PCR; TCRdb keeps in-frame clones, though not all of them. In the table there are roughly 200,000 clones, 50% to 65% of which are singletons. The treatment is: oral pan-JAK inhibitor, 5-10 mg twice daily. CD4+ and CD8+ T cells were sorted from PBMCs.

Sequences were derived from CD8+ T cells sorted from blood, sampled at week 24, from a patient treated with tofacitinib. The source of this sequence is a human donor with alopecia areata. The chain uses TRBV6-1 and TRBJ2-7; D is possibly TRBD1 or TRBD2 (5 bases each). Written as DNA, the CDR3 is TGTGCCAGCAGTCCGCGAGGGACGGTCTACGAGCAGTACTTC. Residues: CASSPRGTVYEQYF.